What follows describes a single T cell receptor beta chain. Germline CDR1 is LNHDA and CDR2 is SQIVND (reference sequence). J gave up 6 bases and V 5 bases, and 7 bases lay outside the gene matches. The CDR3 is 15 amino acids. Living in under 30 US areas, the participants were between 18 and 89 years of age. Exposed participants came across a COVID-19 case within 2 weeks before study entry. The sample is drawn from a study of blood T cell repertoires in COVID-19. The wider study: In each case, the material was cDNA or gDNA derived from T cells, B-cell-depleted T cells, or PBMCs.

Generated by immunoSEQ multiplex PCR, the TCRdb table keeps only in-frame clones and is missing some. There are 350,000 to 400,000 clones in the sample; approximately 91% occur only once, and 0.7% to 0.95% lies in the top ten. The sample comprised PBMCs or T cells enriched from blood (not recorded which). This rearrangement joins TRBV19 to TRBJ2-1, with TRBD2 identical over 10 bases. This clonotype was sampled from a woman in her forties who had been exposed to COVID-19. CDR3 sequence reads: CASSGASSGGNEQFF. Written as DNA, the CDR3 is TGTGCCAGTAGTGGAGCGTCTAGCGGGGGCAATGAGCAGTTCTTC. Drawing the rest from reference TRBV19 and TRBJ2-1, the complete variable domain is DGGITQSPKYLFRKEGQNVTLSCEQNLNHDAMYWYRQDPGQGLRLIYYSQIVNDFQKGDIAEGYSVSREKKESFPLTVTSAQKNPTAFYLCASSGASSGGNEQFFGPGTRLTVL.